Below, 16 T cell receptor beta chains from the same sample are listed, as sequenced in a study of patients and donors after allogeneic stem cell transplantation. TCRdb re-called the RT-PCR reads with MiXCR, one entry per CDR3 protein. Of 20,000 to 30,000 distinct CDR3 sequences in the sample, more than 8% were seen once. Sequenced material: blood, either unsorted or a sorted T cell fraction (not recorded which). The receptors were sampled from a human donor who was either an allogeneic HSCT recipient or a stem cell or donor lymphocyte infusion donor (not recorded which). It is not recorded whose cells these are; they may come from a transplant donor.

This clonotype was seen a handful of times. The chain couples TRBV4-1 to TRBJ1-1, with TRBD1 as a possible D gene (5 bases). Trimming shortened V by 0 bases and J by 9 bases, and 11 bases separated the two germline ends. The CDR3 runs to 13 residues. CDR1 and CDR2 from the germline V gene are MGHRA and YSYEKL. CDR3 protein: CASSQDPTGKAFF. The CDR3 DNA reads TGCGCCAGCAGCCAAGATCCCACAGGAAAAGCTTTCTTT.

This clonotype has a count of ten or more. This rearrangement joins TRBV5-1 to TRBJ1-1; TRBD1 is a possible D gene (6 bases). Deletions cut 2 bases from V and 7 bases from J, with 15 bases between. The germline V gene encodes CDR1 SGHRS and CDR2 YFSETQ. The CDR3 contains 14 residues. The CDR3 reads CASSFLKEGGEAFF. The CDR3 coding sequence is TGCGCCAGCAGCTTTTTAAAGGAAGGGGGTGAAGCTTTCTTT.

This clonotype has only a few counts. A clone one base away is much larger, so this may be a read error. This chain joins TRBV10-3 and TRBJ2-1; 14 nucleotides agree with TRBD2. CDR3 length: 16 amino acids. Germline V gene lookup returns CDR1 ENHRY and CDR2 SYGVKD. The CDR3: CAMSERTSGGIDEQFF. The CDR3 DNA sequence: TGTGCCATGAGTGAGCGGACTAGCGGGGGGATCGATGAGCAGTTCTTC.

This clonotype turned up a few times. The CDR3 region has the DNA TGCAGTGCTGGGGTGGGTTTACTAGCGGGAGGCGGTGAGCAGTTCTTC. Translating gives CSAGVGLLAGGGEQFF. The genes are TRBV20-1 and TRBJ2-1; 12 nucleotides match TRBD2. CDR3 length: 16 residues. Germline assignment: CDR1 DFQATT and CDR2 SNEGSKA (reference sequence). Trimming took 5 bases from V and 9 from J; bases not matched to a gene: 14.

This clonotype was recorded at least ten times. The chain recombines TRBV20-1 with TRBJ2-3; 14 bases match TRBD2. Germline CDR1 DFQATT, CDR2 SNEGSKA (reference sequence). Trimming took 3 bases from V and 3 from J; bases not matched to a gene: 11. The CDR3 extends over 18 amino acids. The CDR3: CSARLVTSGRAVTDTQYF. The CDR3 nucleotides are TGCAGTGCTAGGTTGGTGACTAGCGGGAGGGCCGTGACAGATACGCAGTATTTT.

This clonotype was counted many times. V is TRBV5-1 and J is TRBJ2-2; 11 positions agree with TRBD1. Per the germline V gene, CDR1 is SGHRS and CDR2 is YFSETQ. After removal of 5 bases from V and 6 bases from J, the junction contained 3 bases not matched to a gene. This CDR3 region has 14 residues. The CDR3 is CASRDRGHSGELFF. Here the CDR3 DNA reads TGCGCCAGCAGGGACAGGGGGCACTCCGGGGAGCTGTTTTTT. Complete variable domain (other parts from reference TRBV5-1 and TRBJ2-2): KAGVTQTPRYLIKTRGQQVTLSCSPISGHRSVSWYQQTPGQGLQFLFEYFSETQRNKGNFPGRFSGRQFSNSRSEMNVSTLELGDSALYLCASRDRGHSGELFFGEGSRLTVL.

In this sample, this clonotype turned up a few times. The V gene is TRBV2, the J gene TRBJ2-7, with D perhaps TRBD1 (6 bases). CDR1 is SNHLY, CDR2 FYNNEI, per germline. V lost 5 bases, J lost 0 bases, and 14 bases lay in between. The CDR3 length is 15 residues. CDR3 loop: CASSYRQESSYEQYF. The CDR3 coding sequence is TGTGCCAGCAGTTACCGACAGGAGAGCTCCTACGAGCAGTACTTC.

This clonotype was counted only a few times. V usage is TRBV19 and J usage is TRBJ1-2, with D possibly being TRBD1 (5 bases). CDR3 size: 14 residues. Germline CDR1 is LNHDA and CDR2 is SQIVND (reference sequence). V shed 6 bases and J shed 8 bases, with 19 bases lying between them. This chain's CDR3 is CASSSGTFAWGYTF. CDR3 coding DNA: TGTGCCAGTAGCTCCGGGACTTTCGCTTGGGGCTACACCTTC.

The chain links TRBV4-2 to TRBJ1-2; perhaps TRBD1 as D (5 bases). The CDR3 has 14 residues. Trimming took 5 bases from V and 8 from J, leaving 18 bases between them. The V gene's germline CDR1 is LGHNA and CDR2 YNFKEQ. CDR3 in amino acids: CASSSPGTGVGYTF. In nucleotides, the CDR3 is TGTGCCAGCAGCTCCCCTGGGACCGGGGTAGGCTACACCTTC.

This clonotype occurred a few times. J is TRBJ2-7 and V is TRBV10-3; TRBD2 matches at 13 bases. After removal of 7 bases from V and 5 bases from J, the junction contained 2 bases not matched to a gene. The germline CDR1 and CDR2 sequences are ENHRY and SYGVKD. The CDR3 totals 13 residues. The CDR3 protein is CAIKGLAGDEQYF. In DNA, the CDR3 is TGTGCCATCAAAGGACTAGCGGGAGACGAGCAGTACTTC.

This clonotype turned up a few times. The chain recombines TRBV9 with TRBJ1-5, with a weak D call TRBD1 (5 bases). With 0 bases removed from V and 6 bases from J, the gap between germline ends came to 10 bases. The CDR3 runs to 14 residues. Germline values: CDR1 SGDLS, CDR2 YYNGEE. The CDR3 loop is CASSVETAGQPQHF. DNA of the CDR3: TGTGCCAGCAGCGTAGAGACAGCGGGTCAGCCCCAGCATTTT.

In its sample, this clonotype was seen a few times. The chain recombines TRBV7-9 with TRBJ1-1; 8 positions match TRBD1. The CDR3 is 13 amino acids. Germline trimming cut 8 bases from V and 6 bases from J; bases unmatched to any gene: 8. Germline V gene lookup returns CDR1 SEHNR and CDR2 FQNEAQ (reference sequence). Here the CDR3 reads CASHRGGFAEAFF. CDR3 in DNA: TGTGCCAGCCACAGGGGGGGCTTCGCTGAAGCTTTCTTT.

By sample share, this clonotype is large (0.1 to 1%). Because the CDR3's place on the DNA is in doubt, the DNA is left out and the CDR3 is given as listed by TCRdb. The J gene is TRBJ1-1, the V gene TRBV12-3 or TRBV12-4; the table's D call, TRBD1, was not checked against the DNA. The CDR3 numbers 16 amino acids, ends counted. CDR3 residues: CASSTSTGGFNTEAFF.

This clonotype was recorded many times. The rearrangement uses TRBV2 and TRBJ1-5; D gene uncertain. Germline V lookup: CDR1 SNHLY, CDR2 FYNNEI. The CDR3 runs to 15 residues. V was shortened by 6 bases and J by 0 bases, with 12 bases between the two germline ends. The CDR3 sequence: CASREEPYSNQPQHF. CDR3 bases: TGTGCCAGCAGAGAGGAGCCTTATAGCAATCAGCCCCAGCATTTT.

In its sample, this clonotype was seen many times. The chain joins TRBV11-3 to TRBJ2-7; D gene uncertain. V was pared by 4 bases and J by 5 bases, with 6 bases between. Germline CDR1 reads SGHNT; CDR2 reads YENEEA. This CDR3 is 11 amino acids long. The CDR3, as DNA: TGTGCCAGCAGCTCCGTCCACGAGCAGTACTTC. It encodes CASSSVHEQYF. The full variable domain, with the rest looked up from reference TRBV11-3 and TRBJ2-7, is EAGVVQSPRYKIIEKKQPVAFWCNPISGHNTLYWYLQNLGQGPELLIRYENEEAVDDSQLPKDRFSAERLKGVDSTLKIQPAELGDSAVYLCASSSVHEQYFGPGTRLTVT.

Many counts were recorded for this clonotype. This sequence joins TRBV7-3 and TRBJ2-3, with D unresolved. V lost 5 bases and J 0 bases, leaving 12 bases between the germline ends. The germline CDR1 and CDR2 sequences are SGHTA and FQGTGA. The CDR3 contains 15 residues. CDR3 loop: CASSRHGESTDTQYF. As DNA, the CDR3 is TGTGCCAGCAGCCGCCATGGGGAAAGCACAGATACGCAGTATTTT.